The 21 T cell receptor gamma chains in this list originate from one sample, sequenced in a study of Vδ1+ human thymocytes. RNA was extracted from the cells and then reverse transcribed. The CDR3 regions were amplified by multiplex PCR from V-gene primers to a constant-region primer. TCRdb processed the multiplex PCR reads again with the CATT caller. The repertoire includes tens of thousands of gamma-chain clones, roughly an eighth of them detected once, and 1.5% to 2% sits in the top ten. These receptors have no identified antigens. Points from the study as a whole: In the thymus, TRG and TRD repertoires looked highly polyclonal with Gaussian CDR3 lengths.

The sample was Vdelta1+ gamma-delta thymocytes from the thymus. Subset specified: FACS-sorted CD3+ TCRalphabeta- TCRVdelta1+ TCRVdelta2- thymocytes. The source is a child under two years old who had congenital heart surgery.

The chain is built from TRGV8 and TRGJP2. Germline V gene lookup returns CDR1 VENAVY and CDR2 YDSYNSRV. V gave up 1 base and J gave up 0 bases; unmatched junction bases: 8. This CDR3 spans 17 amino acids. The CDR3 spells CATWDRTADSSDWIKTF. CDR3 nucleotide sequence: TGTGCCACCTGGGATAGAACCGCCGATAGTAGTGATTGGATCAAGACGTTT.

This clone was recorded a few times. V usage is TRGV4 and J usage is TRGJ1 or TRGJ2. CDR3 length equals 12 residues. The V gene end was trimmed by 6 bases and the J gene end by 6 bases; junction bases not matched to a gene: 8. Germline values: CDR1 EGSTGY, CDR2 YDSYTSSV. Here the CDR3 DNA reads TGTGCCACCTGGAAGGTTGGTTATAAGAAACTCTTT. Its protein product is CATWKVGYKKLF.

Only a few counts were recorded for this clone. The chain uses TRGV9 and TRGJ1 or TRGJ2. The V and J ends lost 0 bases and 3 bases, in that order; junction bases with no gene match: 5. This CDR3 region has 14 residues. Germline V gene data show CDR1 as GITISATS and CDR2 as ISYDGTV (reference sequence). In DNA form, the CDR3 reads TGTGCCTTGTGGGAGGTGCCGTTTTATTATAAGAAACTCTTT. Translating gives CALWEVPFYYKKLF.

This chain uses TRGV4 with TRGJ1 or TRGJ2. Germline values: CDR1 EGSTGY, CDR2 YDSYTSSV. CDR3 length equals 14 residues. V lost 2 bases, J lost 0 bases, and 4 bases stayed unmatched. DNA for the CDR3: TGTGCCACCTGGGATGCTTTGAATTATTATAAGAAACTCTTT. This encodes CATWDALNYYKKLF.

The chain couples TRGV9 to TRGJ1 or TRGJ2. The CDR3 runs to 13 residues. Germline lookup yields CDR1 GITISATS and CDR2 ISYDGTV (reference sequence). J gave up 3 bases and V 6 bases, and 8 bases lay outside the gene matches. Here the CDR3 reads CALWSWSYYKKLF. CDR3 DNA: TGTGCCTTGTGGTCATGGAGTTATTATAAGAAACTCTTT.

A remark on this clone: A much larger clone sits a single nucleotide away, making a read error possible. The V call is TRGV5, the J call TRGJ1 or TRGJ2. CDR3 length equals 12 residues. The germline gives CDR1 VINAFY, CDR2 YDVSNSKD. The CDR3 loop is CAAWDRRYKKLF. CDR3 DNA sequence: TGTGCCGCCTGGGACAGGCGCTATAAGAAACTCTTT.

As concerns this clone: Other DNA sequences of this sample code for an identical CDR3. This sequence joins TRGV8 and TRGJP2. Germline V gene sequence: CDR1 VENAVY, CDR2 YDSYNSRV. Trimming cost V 1 base and J 2 bases; bases outside gene matches: 1. This CDR3 comprises 14 residues. The CDR3 reads CATWDRSSDWIKTF. In DNA, the CDR3 is TGTGCCACCTGGGATAGAAGTAGTGATTGGATCAAGACGTTT.

Details on this clone: Other DNA sequences in the same sample also yield this CDR3. The rearrangement uses TRGV2 and TRGJP2. Germline CDR1 reads EGSNGY; CDR2 reads YDSYNSKV. This CDR3 comprises 14 residues. V gave up 1 base and J gave up 4 bases; unmatched junction bases: 3. The CDR3 DNA reads as TGTGCCACCTGGGACGGCTTTAGTGATTGGATCAAGACGTTT. As protein: CATWDGFSDWIKTF.

The rearrangement joins TRGV8 to TRGJ1 or TRGJ2. Per germline, CDR1 VENAVY and CDR2 YDSYNSRV. V trimming: 6 bases; J trimming: 0 bases; junction bases outside the gene matches: 8. The CDR3 is made up of 14 amino acids. The CDR3 sequence is CATWTIRNYYKKLF. The CDR3 DNA follows: TGTGCCACCTGGACCATCCGGAATTATTATAAGAAACTCTTT.

The chain is built from TRGV8 and TRGJP2. The germline V gene has CDR1 VENAVY and CDR2 YDSYNSRV. This CDR3 has 15 amino acids. Trimming took 2 bases from V and 3 from J; bases not matched to a gene: 6. This CDR3 is CATWDKGGSDWIKTF. In nucleotides, the CDR3 is TGTGCCACCTGGGATAAAGGGGGTAGTGATTGGATCAAGACGTTT.

This clone was observed a few times. The identical CDR3 is also encoded by other nucleotide sequences in the sample. The rearrangement links TRGV8 to TRGJP2. The germline CDR1 and CDR2 sequences are VENAVY and YDSYNSRV. CDR3 size: 12 residues. V dropped 2 bases and J dropped 8; count of bases not matched to a gene: 2. The CDR3 region has the DNA TGTGCCACCTGGGATATCGATTGGATCAAGACGTTT. The encoded protein is CATWDIDWIKTF.

This rearrangement joins TRGV5 to TRGJ1 or TRGJ2. The junction had 4 bases not matched to a gene; V was cut back by 3 bases and J by 2 bases. CDR1 and CDR2 from the germline V gene are VINAFY and YDVSNSKD. The CDR3 contains 13 residues. CDR3 coding DNA: TGTGCCACCTGGGACGGACATTATTATAAGAAACTCTTT. It encodes CATWDGHYYKKLF.

This clone was detected only a few times. Other DNA sequences from this sample encode an identical CDR3 as well. V usage is TRGV2 and J usage is TRGJP2. V shed 0 bases and J 5 bases; nucleotides not matched to a gene: 9. The CDR3 consists of 16 residues. Germline CDR1 reads EGSNGY; CDR2 reads YDSYNSKV. The DNA of the CDR3 is TGTGCCACCTGGGACGGGCCTGGGGGAAGTGATTGGATCAAGACGTTT. Translating gives CATWDGPGGSDWIKTF.

This clone was found a few times. The chain combines TRGV3 with TRGJP1. Germline V gene sequence: CDR1 VTNTFY, CDR2 YDVSTARD (reference sequence). There are 17 residues in the CDR3. The V gene end was trimmed by 4 bases and the J gene end by 3 bases; junction bases not matched to a gene: 14. CDR3 in amino acids: CATWDIGRESTGWFKIF. The CDR3 bases are TGTGCCACCTGGGATATCGGCCGGGAATCCACTGGTTGGTTCAAGATATTT.

This clone came up a few times. Other DNA sequences within the sample encode an identical CDR3. The rearrangement uses TRGV9 and TRGJ1 or TRGJ2. The CDR3 consists of 11 residues. The germline gives CDR1 GITISATS, CDR2 ISYDGTV (reference sequence). V lost 5 bases to trimming and J lost 4 bases; unmatched junction nucleotides: 2. This CDR3 is CALWGYYKKLF. In nucleotides, the CDR3 is TGTGCCTTGTGGGGGTATTATAAGAAACTCTTT.

A word on this clone: Other DNA sequences of this sample code for an identical CDR3. J is TRGJP2 and V is TRGV9. The V and J ends lost 1 base and 10 bases, in that order; junction bases with no gene match: 3. There are 12 residues in the CDR3. Germline assignment: CDR1 GITISATS and CDR2 ISYDGTV (reference sequence). The CDR3 DNA follows: TGTGCCTTGTGGGAGGTCCCTTGGATCAAGACGTTT. This encodes CALWEVPWIKTF.

This chain joins TRGV9 and TRGJP. With 4 bases clipped from V and 7 bases from J, the junction kept 10 bases outside the gene matches. This CDR3 has 17 amino acids. The germline V gene encodes CDR1 GITISATS and CDR2 ISYDGTV (reference sequence). CDR3 DNA: TGTGCCTTGTGGGACCCATTTGGGGAGTTGGGCAAAAAAATCAAGGTATTT. It codes for CALWDPFGELGKKIKVF.

This clone has only one observation. V gene TRGV4 combines with J gene TRGJ1 or TRGJ2. Looked up from germline, CDR1 is EGSTGY and CDR2 is YDSYTSSV. This CDR3 is built from 19 residues. The ends lost 6 bases at V and 2 bases at J; junction bases unmatched: 25. The DNA of the CDR3 is TGTGCCACCTGGAAGTTTTTGGGGACCCCTTTGAGGGATTATTATAAGAAACTCTTT. Its protein product is CATWKFLGTPLRDYYKKLF.

The chain uses TRGV8 and TRGJ1 or TRGJ2. This CDR3 is built from 15 residues. V lost 0 bases to trimming and J lost 1 base; unmatched junction nucleotides: 6. Germline V gene sequence: CDR1 VENAVY, CDR2 YDSYNSRV. The CDR3 region has the DNA TGTGCCACCTGGGATAGGCCTCCCAATTATTATAAGAAACTCTTT. It translates to CATWDRPPNYYKKLF.

In this sample, this clone turned up a few times. The rearrangement joins TRGV2 to TRGJ1 or TRGJ2. Germline trimming cut 0 bases from V and 11 bases from J; bases unmatched to any gene: 7. The CDR3 spans 12 residues. In germline, CDR1 is EGSNGY, CDR2 YDSYNSKV. The CDR3: CATWDGLGEKLF. CDR3 DNA sequence: TGTGCCACCTGGGACGGGCTTGGAGAGAAACTCTTT.

There are a few counts of this clone. The V and J genes are TRGV9 and TRGJ1 or TRGJ2. Germline CDR1 reads GITISATS; CDR2 reads ISYDGTV (reference sequence). CDR3 length: 14 residues. Germline trimming cut 2 bases from V and 0 bases from J; bases unmatched to any gene: 4. The CDR3 region has the DNA TGTGCCTTGTGGGAGGCGCAGAATTATTATAAGAAACTCTTT. This translates into CALWEAQNYYKKLF.